A single sample is the source of the 11 T cell receptor beta chains below, sequenced in a study of Graves' ophthalmopathy and Graves' hyperthyroidism. TCR beta CDR3 regions were amplified from RNA transcripts. RT-PCR in the first round used HTBI primers; a second-round multiplex PCR followed. Using its own MiXCR run on the multiplex PCR reads, TCRdb lists one record per CDR3 protein. The repertoire holds more than 45,000 distinct CDR3 sequences, 50% seen once, with 20% to 25% in the top ten. The sequenced material came from peripheral blood. The receptor set was obtained from an adult man with Graves' ophthalmopathy.

This clonotype appeared once. The genes are TRBV4-3 and TRBJ2-3; D is ambiguous. CDR3 length equals 15 residues. Per germline, CDR1 LGHNA and CDR2 YSLEER. Deletions cut 0 bases from V and 2 bases from J, with 9 bases between. The CDR3 loop is CASSQDVGFTDTQYF. The CDR3 nucleotides read TGCGCCAGCAGCCAAGATGTCGGGTTCACAGATACGCAGTATTTT.

This clonotype has just one count. In this CDR3 the conserved last residue, phenylalanine or tryptophan, is missing, so a read error is likely. This chain uses TRBV7-9 with TRBJ1-3, with D possibly matching TRBD1 (5 bases). Germline CDR1 reads SEHNR; CDR2 reads FQNEAQ (reference sequence). This CDR3 is built from 14 residues. For the CDR3, the DNA is TGCGCCAGCAGCCCGGAGACAGATGGAAACACCATATATTCT. Translated, it gives CASSPETDGNTIYS.

J is TRBJ2-7 and V is TRBV7-8; D gene uncertain. CDR1 and CDR2 from the germline V gene are SGHVS and FQNEAQ. Trimming took 5 bases from V and 2 from J, leaving 16 bases between them. The CDR3 loop spans 15 amino acids. DNA for the CDR3: TGTGCCAGCAGCCACGTCACAGACCTTCCCTACGAGCAGTACTTC. Translation gives CASSHVTDLPYEQYF.

This clonotype was found many times. The genes are TRBV11-2 and TRBJ1-6; 7 bases line up with TRBD1. This CDR3 contains 17 residues. V was clipped by 4 bases and J by 4 bases; unmatched bases: 10. Germline CDR1 is SGHAT and CDR2 is FQNNGV. CDR3 residues: CASSSSDRASYNSPLHF. The DNA for the CDR3 is TGTGCCAGCAGCTCCTCTGACAGGGCTTCGTATAATTCACCCCTCCACTTT.

Concerning this clonotype itself: Because it lacks the conserved phenylalanine or tryptophan at the end, this CDR3 is likely a read error. The chain recombines TRBV7-2 with TRBJ2-7; D could derive from TRBD1 or TRBD2 (6 bases each). The CDR3 contains 14 residues. Germline V CDR1 and CDR2: SGHTA, FQGNSA. V lost 2 bases and J lost 3, with 11 bases in between. CDR3 protein: CASSLLGGGYEQYC. The CDR3 DNA follows: TGTGCCAGCAGCTTATTAGGAGGGGGCTACGAGCAGTACTGC.

This clonotype was seen many times. V gene TRBV28 combines with J gene TRBJ2-7, with D unclear. Trimming left V 8 bases short and J 0 bases short, with 14 bases between. Germline CDR1 and CDR2: MDHEN and SYDVKM. The CDR3 sequence is 14 residues long. DNA for the CDR3: TGTGCCAGCCTACCCGGTTTCCTCTCCTACGAGCAGTACTTC. Translated, it gives CASLPGFLSYEQYF. Filled out from reference TRBV28 and TRBJ2-7, the complete variable domain reads DVKVTQSSRYLVKRTGEKVFLECVQDMDHENMFWYRQDPGLGLRLIYFSYDVKMKEKGDIPEGYSVSREKKERFSLILESASTNQTSMYLCASLPGFLSYEQYFGPGTRLTVT.

This chain uses TRBV7-9 with TRBJ2-1, with 15 bases fitting TRBD2. The CDR3 consists of 19 residues. The V gene end was trimmed by 5 bases and the J gene end by 8 bases; junction bases not matched to a gene: 16. Germline CDR1 SEHNR, CDR2 FQNEAQ (reference sequence). As DNA, the CDR3 is TGTGCCAGCAGCACCCAACCGGGACTAGCGGGAGGAAATCGGGATGAGCAGTTCTTC. Protein product: CASSTQPGLAGGNRDEQFF.

Many counts were recorded for this clonotype. The CDR3 nucleotides read TGTGCCACCCAAGCTCCGGGTCCAAAGGTGATAGAGACCCAGTACTTC. This gives the protein CATQAPGPKVIETQYF. The rearrangement links TRBV6-5 to TRBJ2-5, with no clear D. Germline values: CDR1 MNHEY, CDR2 SVGAGI. The CDR3 sequence is 16 residues long. The V and J ends lost 10 bases and 4 bases respectively, with 25 bases between them.

This clonotype was recorded many times. The chain uses TRBV29-1 and TRBJ2-4; D ambiguous. This CDR3 region has 10 residues. V was cut by 6 bases and J by 5 bases, with 5 bases left in between. CDR1 and CDR2 from the germline V gene are SQVTM and ANQGSEA. In nucleotides, the CDR3 is TGCAGCGTATTTGAAAACATTCAGTACTTC. It yields the protein CSVFENIQYF.

The V gene is TRBV5-1, the J gene TRBJ1-2; D is unresolved. This CDR3 spans 13 amino acids. With 2 bases removed from V and 0 bases from J, the gap between germline ends came to 5 bases. CDR1 and CDR2 (germline): SGHRS, YFSETQ. The CDR3 region is CASSFGANYGYTF. Here the CDR3 DNA reads TGCGCCAGCAGCTTTGGGGCTAACTATGGCTACACCTTC.

This clonotype was detected ten times or more. The rearrangement joins TRBV19 to TRBJ1-1; 7 bases match TRBD1. This CDR3 is 13 amino acids long. In germline, CDR1 is LNHDA, CDR2 SQIVND (reference sequence). The V gene end was trimmed by 8 bases and the J gene end by 0 bases; junction bases not matched to a gene: 3. The CDR3 reads CASRDSLNTEAFF. The CDR3 DNA reads as TGTGCCAGTCGGGACAGTTTGAACACTGAAGCTTTCTTT.